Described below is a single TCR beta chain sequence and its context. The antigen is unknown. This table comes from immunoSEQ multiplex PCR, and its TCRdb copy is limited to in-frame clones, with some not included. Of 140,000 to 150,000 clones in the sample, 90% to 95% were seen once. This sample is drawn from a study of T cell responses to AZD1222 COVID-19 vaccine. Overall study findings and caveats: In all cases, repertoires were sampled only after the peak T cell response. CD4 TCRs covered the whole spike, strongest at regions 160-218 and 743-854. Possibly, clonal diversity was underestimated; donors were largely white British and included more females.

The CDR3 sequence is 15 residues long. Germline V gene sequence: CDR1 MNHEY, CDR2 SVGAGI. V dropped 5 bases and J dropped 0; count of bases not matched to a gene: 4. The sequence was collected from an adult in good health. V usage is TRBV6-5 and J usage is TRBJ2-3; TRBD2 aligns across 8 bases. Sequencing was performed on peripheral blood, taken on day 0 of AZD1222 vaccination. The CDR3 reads CASSPAGASTDTQYF. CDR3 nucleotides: TGTGCCAGCAGTCCAGCGGGGGCTAGCACAGATACGCAGTATTTT.